This T cell receptor (beta chain) comes out of a study of blood T cells in healthy people across ages. With a J-beta primer mix and a sample-barcoded 5' primer, a second PCR ran 7 to 11 cycles. TCRdb re-derived calls from the 5' RACE reads in MiXCR, one entry per CDR3 protein. The sample carries fewer than 800,000 distinct CDR3 sequences, under 25% recorded once. This clonotype was detected ten times or more. Donors gave 8 to 10 milliliters of peripheral blood apiece. The germline gives CDR1 SGHTA, CDR2 FQGNSA. The CDR3 runs 13 residues. The V and J ends lost 6 bases and 5 bases respectively, with 13 bases between them.

The chain couples TRBV7-2 to TRBJ2-5; unclear D gene. The sequenced sample consisted of blood. The receptor was derived from a man aged 65 to 79 in good health. CDR3 sequence: CASSSGPSETQYF. The CDR3 DNA is TGTGCCAGCAGTTCAGGACCTTCGGAGACCCAGTACTTC.